This section outlines one T cell receptor beta chain sequence together with its context. This entry comes from a study of blood T cell repertoires in COVID-19. Study-wide context: Both acute and convalescent COVID-19 samples were obtained from the United States, Italy and Spain. From T cells, B-cell-depleted T cells, or PBMCs came the material, which was cDNA or gDNA.

This CDR3 region has 14 residues. V lost 6 bases, J lost 7 bases, and 11 bases stayed unmatched. Germline CDR1 is MDHEN and CDR2 is SYDVKM. Original processing notes: Scientists estimated how many nucleated cells there were by amplifying reference gene primers. Repertoires were generated with immunoSEQ multiplex PCR, while TCRdb's copy carries only in-frame clones and drops some. V and J calls and clone size follow that table, whereas D and trimming were derived from the DNA. Of about 190,000 clones in the sample, 75% to 90% are singletons; the top ten hold around 1.1%. The chain couples TRBV28 to TRBJ1-2; 7 bases agree with TRBD1. This sequence was found in a man aged 25-45 years with acute or convalescent COVID-19. Sequenced material: peripheral blood. Written as DNA, the CDR3 is TGTGCCAGCAGACTCATGGGACAGTTCCGTGGCTACACCTTC. Residues: CASRLMGQFRGYTF.